This TCR beta chain was sequenced during a study of OX40 agonist ivuxolimab in advanced cancers. V gave up 7 bases and J gave up 0 bases, with 4 bases separating them. The germline gives CDR1 SQVTM, CDR2 ANQGSEA. The CDR3 totals 12 residues. Here immunoSEQ multiplex PCR was the method, and the copy in TCRdb shows in-frame clones only, minus some. The top ten hold around 2.5% of the sample, which has just over 90,000 clones, 94% seen once. The V call is TRBV29-1, the J call TRBJ2-6; D uncertain. This clonotype was sampled from an adult with an advanced solid tumor such as melanoma, head and neck, liver or kidney cancer. The sequenced sample was CD4+ or CD8+ T cells sorted from blood, obtained in a trial of the OX40 agonist ivuxolimab. In nucleotides, the CDR3 is TGCAGCGAGGGCTCTGGGGCCAACGTCCTGACTTTC. Translated: CSEGSGANVLTF.